This entry describes one T cell receptor beta chain. Its specificity is unknown. The data stem from a study of cytomegalovirus exposure and HLA in healthy donors. General study results and limits: The CMV antigen specificity of three CMV-associated chains was confirmed through in vitro analysis. The study put 150 or so TCR beta chains on its list as cytomegalovirus-associated.

13 Jbeta primers and 60 Vbeta primers were used for the PCR. This table comes from immunoSEQ multiplex PCR, and its TCRdb copy is limited to in-frame clones, with some not included. This sample's table reports about 77,000 clones. The V segment lost 5 bases and the J segment 3 bases; nucleotides outside the gene matches: 5. Per the germline V gene, CDR1 is LNHNV and CDR2 is YYDKDF (reference sequence). This CDR3 is 14 amino acids long. The chain couples TRBV15 to TRBJ2-3; 7 nucleotides match TRBD1. This clonotype originated in a man aged 50 or older in good health and CMV-seropositive. The sequenced sample was PBMCs. The DNA for the CDR3 is TGTGCCACCAGCTCCCGACAGGGAACAGATACGCAGTATTTT. It encodes CATSSRQGTDTQYF.